This T cell receptor (beta chain) is from a study of T-cell reconstitution after alpha-beta-depleted transplantation in children. Points from the study as a whole: At one year after transplant, newly produced T cells mostly accounted for T-cell counts and diversity. After transplant, high TCRbeta diversity at day 60 in some patients arose from surviving recipient T cells and thymic progenitors.

This clonotype was counted at least ten times. Its matching antigen is unknown. With V trimmed by 0 bases and J by 5 bases, 8 bases remained unmatched. Germline values: CDR1 DFQATT, CDR2 SNEGSKA (reference sequence). This CDR3 contains 15 residues. For TCRbeta, the library was prepared with unique molecular identifiers. TCRdb redid the calling of the PCR reads with MiXCR, one entry per CDR3 protein. The table records roughly 220,000 distinct CDR3 sequences, about 8.4% of them present only once. The input for sequencing was PBMCs, mostly from graft donor cells, taken 360 days after TCRalphabeta/CD19-depleted stem cell transplant. The source is a male patient aged 2 to 9 who had a stem cell transplant for acute myeloid leukemia, so the T cells may come from the graft donor. The genes are TRBV20-1 and TRBJ2-3; TRBD2 agrees at 7 bases. The CDR3 region has the DNA TGCAGTGCTAGAGATCGGGCTAGCGGTCTAGATACGCAGTATTTT. As protein: CSARDRASGLDTQYF.